One sample yielded the 28 T cell receptor beta chains listed below, sequenced in a study of T cells in Graves' hyperthyroidism and ophthalmopathy. TCR beta CDR3 regions were amplified from RNA transcripts. Carried out on the TCR CDR3, a first-round RT-PCR used the HTBI primer set. TCRdb processed the multiplex PCR reads anew with MiXCR; each CDR3 protein has one entry. This sample has about 620,000 distinct CDR3 sequences, with around 16% found just once. Sequenced material: blood. The receptors originated from a woman in her thirties with Graves' hyperthyroidism.

Comments on this clonotype: Possible read error: a much larger clone is one base away. The chain recombines TRBV15 with TRBJ2-7; D gene unclear. V was clipped by 5 bases and J by 3 bases, with 5 bases between them. This CDR3 contains 11 residues. The V gene's germline CDR1 is LNHNV and CDR2 YYDKDF (reference sequence). Here the CDR3 reads CATSGDYEQYF. CDR3 in DNA: TGTGCCACCAGCGGGGACTACGAGCAGTACTTC.

The chain employs TRBV7-3 and TRBJ2-3; tentative D call: TRBD1 (5 bases). This CDR3 is 15 amino acids long. Germline CDR1 SGHTA, CDR2 FQGTGA. Trimming shortened V by 2 bases and J by 3 bases, and 12 bases separated the two germline ends. The CDR3 is CASSLQGGWTDTQYF. The CDR3 DNA follows: TGTGCCAGCAGCTTACAGGGTGGGTGGACAGATACGCAGTATTTT.

The chain couples TRBV19 to TRBJ2-2; D tentatively reads TRBD1 or TRBD2 (5 bases each). The CDR3 contains 18 residues. The ends were cut back, 5 bases at V and 3 bases at J, with 22 bases in the middle. In germline, CDR1 is LNHDA, CDR2 SQIVND (reference sequence). CDR3 sequence reads: CASSGRDRSSGDTGELFF. CDR3 DNA: TGTGCCAGTAGTGGAAGGGACCGATCCTCGGGTGACACCGGGGAGCTGTTTTTT.

The rearrangement joins TRBV3-1 to TRBJ1-2; tentative D call: TRBD1 (5 bases). V was pared by 9 bases and J by 3 bases, with 14 bases between. The germline V gene encodes CDR1 LGHDT and CDR2 YNNKEL (reference sequence). CDR3 length: 13 amino acids. The DNA for the CDR3 is TGTGCCAGTCGGGACCGAAATTACTATGGCTACACCTTC. Residues: CASRDRNYYGYTF.

The chain uses TRBV5-1 and TRBJ1-3, with D possibly TRBD1 on 6 matching bases. V lost 4 bases and J 0 bases, leaving 17 bases between the germline ends. CDR3 length: 17 amino acids. Germline V gives CDR1 SGHRS, CDR2 YFSETQ. The CDR3 region is CASSRRQADSSGNTIYF. In DNA form, the CDR3 reads TGCGCCAGCAGCAGGAGACAGGCCGATTCCTCTGGAAACACCATATATTTT. Based on the CDR3 plus reference TRBV5-1 and TRBJ1-3, the full variable domain is KAGVTQTPRYLIKTRGQQVTLSCSPISGHRSVSWYQQTPGQGLQFLFEYFSETQRNKGNFPGRFSGRQFSNSRSEMNVSTLELGDSALYLCASSRRQADSSGNTIYFGEGSWLTVV.

This clonotype was counted only a few times. V gene TRBV3-1 combines with J gene TRBJ2-7; 7 nucleotides align to TRBD2. V gave up 0 bases and J gave up 7 bases; unmatched junction bases: 6. CDR1 and CDR2 (germline): LGHDT, YNNKEL (reference sequence). The CDR3 sequence is 14 residues long. The CDR3 DNA reads as TGTGCCAGCAGCCAAGAATGGGGGGGGGGTGAGCAGTACTTC. This sequence encodes CASSQEWGGGEQYF.

This clonotype has a count of ten or more. The chain is built from TRBV28 and TRBJ2-1, with D tentatively TRBD2 (5 bases). V shed 2 bases and J shed 9 bases, with 8 bases lying between them. There are 12 residues in the CDR3. Germline CDR1 and CDR2: MDHEN and SYDVKM. CDR3 sequence: CASSLRGSEQFF. The CDR3, as DNA: TGTGCCAGCAGTTTACGGGGAAGTGAGCAGTTCTTC. Combining the CDR3 with reference TRBV28 and TRBJ2-1 gives the whole variable domain DVKVTQSSRYLVKRTGEKVFLECVQDMDHENMFWYRQDPGLGLRLIYFSYDVKMKEKGDIPEGYSVSREKKERFSLILESASTNQTSMYLCASSLRGSEQFFGPGTRLTVL.

Regarding this clonotype: A much larger clone lies one base from this, so it may be a read error. The CDR3 sequence: CAGSPFQRGSANYGYTF. The CDR3, as DNA: TGTGCCGGCAGCCCCTTCCAGCGAGGCTCAGCTAACTATGGCTACACCTTC. The rearrangement links TRBV27 to TRBJ1-2; D gene uncertain. The CDR3 extends over 17 amino acids. The germline CDR1 and CDR2 sequences are MNHEY and SMNVEV (reference sequence).

Many counts were recorded for this clonotype. The V and J genes are TRBV30 and TRBJ2-1; unclear D gene. Trimming pared 2 bases from V and 6 bases from J, leaving 5 bases between. The germline V gene encodes CDR1 GTSNPN and CDR2 SVGIG (reference sequence). CDR3 length equals 11 residues. CDR3 in DNA: TGTGCCTGGAGTAGCAGCAATGAGCAGTTCTTC. Translation: CAWSSSNEQFF.

This clonotype was counted at least ten times. This CDR3 reads CASSREAGSSYNEQFF. For the CDR3, the DNA is TGTGCCAGCAGCCGGGAGGCGGGAAGCTCCTACAATGAGCAGTTCTTC. The chain links TRBV27 to TRBJ2-1, with 7 bases lining up with TRBD2. The germline gives CDR1 MNHEY, CDR2 SMNVEV (reference sequence). The CDR3 is made up of 16 amino acids. V was pared by 6 bases and J by 0 bases, with 8 bases of the junction left unmatched.

This clonotype was seen a few times. The chain has TRBV5-1 and TRBJ1-3; D unclear. This CDR3 region has 15 residues. Germline lookup yields CDR1 SGHRS and CDR2 YFSETQ. Trimming shortened V by 0 bases and J by 0 bases, and 7 bases separated the two germline ends. The CDR3 reads CASSLEQSSGNTIYF. For the CDR3, the DNA is TGCGCCAGCAGCTTGGAACAGAGCTCTGGAAACACCATATATTTT. The full variable domain, rest sourced from reference TRBV5-1 and TRBJ1-3, is KAGVTQTPRYLIKTRGQQVTLSCSPISGHRSVSWYQQTPGQGLQFLFEYFSETQRNKGNFPGRFSGRQFSNSRSEMNVSTLELGDSALYLCASSLEQSSGNTIYFGEGSWLTVV.

Concerning this clonotype itself: Mismatch with germline at one junction end may stem from a read error. The rearrangement links TRBV7-2 to TRBJ1-1; D gene unclear. Germline assignment: CDR1 SGHTA and CDR2 FQGNSA. The CDR3 is 13 amino acids. CDR3 region: CASSLGANTGAFF. As DNA, the CDR3 is TGTGCCAGCAGCTTGGGTGCGAACACTGGAGCTTTCTTT.

This chain joins TRBV10-2 and TRBJ2-1; TRBD2 matches at 10 bases. V dropped 3 bases and J dropped 6; count of bases not matched to a gene: 5. Germline CDR1 WSHSY, CDR2 SAAADI. This CDR3 has 15 amino acids. CDR3 sequence (DNA): TGCGCCAGCAGTGATACCAGCGGGAGGGGCAATGAGCAGTTCTTC. This encodes CASSDTSGRGNEQFF.

This clonotype occurred a few times. This rearrangement joins TRBV20-1 to TRBJ1-6, with D hard to call. Germline loops: CDR1 DFQATT, CDR2 SNEGSKA (reference sequence). Between the trimmed V and J ends, which lost 5 bases and 8 bases, there was a span of 10 bases. CDR3 size: 12 residues. The CDR3 loop reads CSALSGDSPLHF. CDR3 DNA: TGCAGTGCTCTCTCCGGGGATTCACCCCTCCACTTT.

Ten or more counts support this clonotype. The chain couples TRBV20-1 to TRBJ1-5; 7 positions agree with TRBD1. The CDR3 contains 14 residues. V dropped 0 bases and J dropped 4; count of bases not matched to a gene: 3. The germline CDR1 and CDR2 sequences are DFQATT and SNEGSKA (reference sequence). In nucleotides, the CDR3 is TGCAGTGCTAGAGATGGGACAGAGAATCAGCCCCAGCATTTT. Amino acid sequence: CSARDGTENQPQHF.

The genes are TRBV5-1 and TRBJ2-3, with D unresolved. V dropped 1 base and J dropped 2 bases, with 8 bases sitting between them. Germline V gives CDR1 SGHRS, CDR2 YFSETQ. The CDR3 is 14 residues long. The CDR3 nucleotides are TGCGCCAGCAGCTTGATCGTTCCCACAGATACGCAGTATTTT. Translation gives CASSLIVPTDTQYF.

This clonotype was seen at least ten times. This chain uses TRBV5-1 with TRBJ1-1; D is unresolved. The length of the CDR3 is 14 residues. V lost 1 base and J 0 bases, leaving 7 bases between the germline ends. In germline, CDR1 is SGHRS, CDR2 YFSETQ. CDR3 DNA: TGCGCCAGCAGCTTGAACGGTTTGAACACTGAAGCTTTCTTT. Translated, it gives CASSLNGLNTEAFF.

This clonotype was detected many times. The chain couples TRBV28 to TRBJ1-1; 7 bases are a match to TRBD1. The CDR3 sequence is 14 residues long. V dropped 5 bases and J dropped 6; count of bases not matched to a gene: 9. From germline, CDR1 is MDHEN and CDR2 SYDVKM. The chain's CDR3 is CASSPQGGSAEAFF. The CDR3 DNA follows: TGTGCCAGCAGTCCCCAGGGGGGCTCCGCTGAAGCTTTCTTT.

The chain employs TRBV6-1 and TRBJ2-2, with 10 bases that match TRBD2. Trimming at V came to 8 bases and at J to 6 bases, leaving 3 bases not matched to a gene. The CDR3 has 13 amino acids. Germline V gene lookup returns CDR1 MNHNS and CDR2 SASEGT. CDR3 sequence (DNA): TGTGCCAGCGAAGCGGGAGGGCCCGGGGAGCTGTTTTTT. It translates to CASEAGGPGELFF.

The chain recombines TRBV5-1 with TRBJ2-5; D is undetermined. The length of the CDR3 is 16 residues. V lost 0 bases and J 2 bases, leaving 14 bases between the germline ends. CDR1 SGHRS and CDR2 YFSETQ come from the germline V gene. The chain's CDR3 is CASSLGSIDTQETQYF. Here the CDR3 DNA reads TGCGCCAGCAGCTTGGGTTCAATTGACACACAAGAGACCCAGTACTTC.

There are a few counts of this clonotype. The chain joins TRBV15 to TRBJ1-2, with a possible D match to TRBD1 (6 bases). Germline-derived CDR1 and CDR2 are LNHNV and YYDKDF (reference sequence). CDR3 length: 16 residues. V lost 3 bases to trimming and J lost 8 bases, with 22 bases between them. The CDR3 spells CATSRTATGYVGGYTF. CDR3 sequence (DNA): TGTGCCACCAGCAGGACAGCAACAGGGTATGTCGGCGGCTACACCTTC.

V and J are TRBV30 and TRBJ1-5; D is unclear. This CDR3 contains 14 residues. The germline gives CDR1 GTSNPN, CDR2 SVGIG (reference sequence). Trimming removed 4 bases at V and 5 bases at J, with 15 bases between. CDR3 sequence: CAWKMKVRDQPQHF. CDR3 sequence (DNA): TGTGCCTGGAAAATGAAGGTTCGGGATCAGCCCCAGCATTTT.

This clonotype came up many times. The chain has TRBV28 and TRBJ2-3; 8 bases are a match to TRBD1. CDR1 is MDHEN and CDR2 is SYDVKM in the germline V gene. Unmatched junction bases numbered 12, after V lost 5 bases and J lost 5 bases. The CDR3 totals 16 residues. CDR3 in amino acids: CASSPQSGGARDTQYF. CDR3 in DNA: TGTGCCAGCAGTCCCCAGTCAGGGGGCGCGAGAGATACGCAGTATTTT. The whole variable domain, filled in from reference TRBV28 and TRBJ2-3, reads DVKVTQSSRYLVKRTGEKVFLECVQDMDHENMFWYRQDPGLGLRLIYFSYDVKMKEKGDIPEGYSVSREKKERFSLILESASTNQTSMYLCASSPQSGGARDTQYFGPGTRLTVL.

The V and J genes are TRBV19 and TRBJ1-1; D not resolved. CDR3 size: 15 residues. The V gene lost 1 base and the J gene lost 0 bases, with 9 bases spanning the gap. The germline gives CDR1 LNHDA, CDR2 SQIVND (reference sequence). Here the CDR3 DNA reads TGTGCCAGTAGTATAGTAGCAGATATGAACACTGAAGCTTTCTTT. This gives the protein CASSIVADMNTEAFF. Drawing the rest from reference TRBV19 and TRBJ1-1, the complete variable domain is DGGITQSPKYLFRKEGQNVTLSCEQNLNHDAMYWYRQDPGQGLRLIYYSQIVNDFQKGDIAEGYSVSREKKESFPLTVTSAQKNPTAFYLCASSIVADMNTEAFFGQGTRLTVV.

The CDR3 region has the DNA TGCAGTGCTCCCGACAGGCTTACCTACAATGAGCAGTTCTTC. Encoded protein: CSAPDRLTYNEQFF. J is TRBJ2-1 and V is TRBV20-1; possible D gene TRBD1, 6 bases. Germline V lookup: CDR1 DFQATT, CDR2 SNEGSKA (reference sequence). This CDR3 has 14 residues. V lost 5 bases to trimming and J lost 2 bases, with 13 bases between them.

This clonotype appeared many times. The rearrangement uses TRBV3-1 and TRBJ2-3, with no clear D. V gave up 1 base and J gave up 2 bases, with 4 bases separating them. This CDR3 has 13 amino acids. Germline CDR1 is LGHDT and CDR2 is YNNKEL (reference sequence). CDR3 protein: CASSQAFTDTQYF. In nucleotides, the CDR3 is TGTGCCAGCAGCCAAGCCTTCACAGATACGCAGTATTTT.

This clonotype came up a few times. The V call is TRBV10-3, the J call TRBJ1-5, with no clear D. V was pared by 5 bases and J by 7 bases, with 9 bases between. The CDR3 runs to 12 residues. Germline V lookup: CDR1 ENHRY, CDR2 SYGVKD. The CDR3 region has the DNA TGTGCCATCAGTTCCCGAGGGCAGCCCCAGCATTTT. Amino acids: CAISSRGQPQHF.

This clonotype was seen at least ten times. The genes are TRBV10-3 and TRBJ1-5; 7 bases match TRBD1. Germline-derived CDR1 and CDR2 are ENHRY and SYGVKD. This CDR3 is 14 amino acids long. The V segment lost 4 bases and the J segment 2 bases; nucleotides outside the gene matches: 2. The CDR3 loop is CAISAGGGNQPQHF. CDR3 nucleotide sequence: TGTGCCATCAGTGCAGGGGGTGGCAATCAGCCCCAGCATTTT.